This T cell receptor (beta chain) was captured in a study of technical replicates of blood from a handful of donors (TCRdb year 2017). CDR1 ENHRY and CDR2 SYGVKD were looked up in the germline V gene. The CDR3 sequence holds 13 residues, the cysteine and phenylalanine included. Only CDR3 DNA is held: 39 bases, read in frame from base 1. V lost 6 bases and J lost 6 bases, and the count of bases not matched to a germline gene is 5. Comments on this clone: Its specific antigen is unknown. No much larger clonotype is one base removed from it; base qualities were not supplied.

Libraries came from the immunoSEQ multiplex PCR assay. Not all clones reach the TCRdb copy of this immuneACCESS table, which keeps in-frame sequences only. Checked studies attribute under half of the gap to unresolved V genes and leave the rest unexplained. This sample gives over 80,000 clones in total; roughly 95% of them show up just once. The ten largest clones capture 0.36% of the sample. Material for sequencing was T cells isolated from PBMCs. The TCR sequence derives from a human donor in good health. The receptor chain draws on TRBV10-3 and TRBJ2-7; 10 junctional bases match TRBD1. The CDR3 here reads CAISDRGQSEQYF. The DNA sequence is given as TGTGCCATCAGCGACAGGGGGCAGAGCGAGCAGTACTTC.